The T cell receptor (beta chain) under discussion was sequenced for a study of blood T cells in healthy people across ages. Broader study findings: Unsorted PBMCs ruled out conclusive naive versus antigen-experienced comparison.

For the second PCR, which ran for about 7 to 11 cycles, a sample-barcoded 5' primer and a J-beta primer mix were used. A single record per CDR3 protein comes from TCRdb applying MiXCR to the 5' RACE reads. The sample holds some 900,000 distinct CDR3 sequences, around 46% seen once. V shed 4 bases and J shed 9 bases, with 16 bases lying between them. In germline, CDR1 is SGHNT, CDR2 YENEEA. The CDR3 sequence is 15 residues long. In the case of this clonotype: As yet, its antigen is unknown.

V usage is TRBV11-3 and J usage is TRBJ1-6, with D possibly matching TRBD1 (5 bases). Sample: blood. The TCR was taken from a man in his thirties or forties in good health. DNA for the CDR3: TGTGCCAGCAGCTCCTCAGGGTATAGGGGTTCACCCCTCCACTTT. It translates to CASSSSGYRGSPLHF.